The 9 T cell receptor beta chains in this list originate from one sample, sequenced in a study of cytomegalovirus exposure and HLA in healthy donors. PCR used 60 Vbeta primers and 13 Jbeta primers. TCRdb's table, derived via immunoSEQ multiplex PCR, lists solely in-frame clones and lacks some. The sample has over 45,000 clones, and its top ten clones hold around 2.2%. Specimen: PBMCs. The receptors were sampled from a woman between 35 and 50 years old in good health and CMV-seronegative.

The chain carries TRBV19 and TRBJ1-1; 10 bases fit TRBD1. V gave up 4 bases and J gave up 1 base; unmatched junction bases: 0. Germline loops: CDR1 LNHDA, CDR2 SQIVND (reference sequence). The CDR3 has 14 residues. CDR3 protein: CASSRDRGNTEAFF. The CDR3 coding sequence is TGTGCCAGTAGTAGGGACAGGGGGAACACTGAAGCTTTCTTT.

The chain uses TRBV5-1 and TRBJ2-2, with 8 nucleotides matching TRBD1. Germline lookup yields CDR1 SGHRS and CDR2 YFSETQ. This CDR3 spans 13 amino acids. V lost 5 bases to trimming and J lost 3 bases; unmatched junction nucleotides: 0. The CDR3 DNA follows: TGCGCCAGCAGGGACAGGGACACCGGGGAGCTGTTTTTT. It encodes CASRDRDTGELFF.

This chain joins TRBV7-2 and TRBJ2-5; D is perhaps TRBD1 (6 bases). Germline assignment: CDR1 SGHTA and CDR2 FQGNSA. CDR3 length equals 13 residues. Trimming pared 5 bases from V and 4 bases from J, leaving 11 bases between. The CDR3 protein is CASSPTGTETQYF. The CDR3 DNA reads TGTGCCAGCAGCCCGACAGGTACAGAGACCCAGTACTTC.

The chain couples TRBV19 to TRBJ2-7; 10 nucleotides match TRBD2. The trim removed 3 bases at V and 2 bases at J, leaving 7 bases unmatched. The CDR3 consists of 16 residues. Per the germline V gene, CDR1 is LNHDA and CDR2 is SQIVND (reference sequence). The CDR3 DNA follows: TGTGCCAGTAGTATGAGGCTAGCGGGGGCCCCCTACGAGCAGTACTTC. The encoded protein is CASSMRLAGAPYEQYF.

This chain joins TRBV5-1 and TRBJ1-1, with D perhaps TRBD1 (5 bases). CDR3 length: 13 residues. The germline V gene encodes CDR1 SGHRS and CDR2 YFSETQ. Trimming cost V 7 bases and J 3 bases, with 13 bases left between them. For the CDR3, the DNA is TGCGCCAGCGCTGCGACGGGGGACACTGAAGCTTTCTTT. This translates into CASAATGDTEAFF.

The chain links TRBV28 to TRBJ1-2; D is unresolved. Trimming pared 6 bases from V and 7 bases from J, leaving 18 bases between. The germline V gene encodes CDR1 MDHEN and CDR2 SYDVKM. This CDR3 contains 14 residues. This CDR3 reads CASRETPPEAGYTF. The CDR3 DNA follows: TGTGCCAGCAGGGAAACACCACCCGAGGCTGGCTACACCTTC.

With respect to this clone: This sample also contains other DNA sequences that code for the same CDR3. This sequence joins TRBV18 and TRBJ2-1; D perhaps matches TRBD1 (6 bases). CDR1 is KGHSH, CDR2 LQKENI, per germline. Trimming took 2 bases from V and 5 from J, leaving 16 bases between them. CDR3 length equals 16 residues. The CDR3 DNA is TGTGCCAGCTCACCAGGGGGCGGCCGAACCGACAATGAGCAGTTCTTC. Translating it yields CASSPGGGRTDNEQFF.

The V gene is TRBV15, the J gene TRBJ1-5; 8 positions agree with TRBD1. The CDR3 loop spans 14 amino acids. Unmatched junction bases numbered 9, after V lost 5 bases and J lost 9 bases. The V gene's germline CDR1 is LNHNV and CDR2 YYDKDF (reference sequence). CDR3: CATSYTGGLPPQHF. In DNA, the CDR3 is TGTGCCACCAGCTACACAGGGGGGCTACCGCCCCAGCATTTT.

This chain uses TRBV2 with TRBJ1-6; no clear D gene. CDR3 length: 14 amino acids. Between the trimmed V and J ends, which lost 8 bases and 8 bases, there was a span of 16 bases. CDR1 and CDR2 from the germline V gene are SNHLY and FYNNEI. DNA of the CDR3: TGTGCCAGCTGTTCCGGGGAGGATGATTCACCCCTCCACTTT. Translation: CASCSGEDDSPLHF.